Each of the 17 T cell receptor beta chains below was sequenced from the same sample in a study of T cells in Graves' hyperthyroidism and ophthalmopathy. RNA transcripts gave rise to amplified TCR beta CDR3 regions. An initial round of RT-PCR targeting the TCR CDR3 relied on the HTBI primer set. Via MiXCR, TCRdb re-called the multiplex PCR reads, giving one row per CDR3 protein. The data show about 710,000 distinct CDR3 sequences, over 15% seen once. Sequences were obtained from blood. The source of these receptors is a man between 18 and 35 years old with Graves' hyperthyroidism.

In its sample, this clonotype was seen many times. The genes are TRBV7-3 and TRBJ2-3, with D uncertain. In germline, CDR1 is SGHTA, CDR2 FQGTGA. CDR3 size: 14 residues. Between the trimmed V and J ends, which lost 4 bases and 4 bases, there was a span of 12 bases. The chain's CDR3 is CASSSGSAADTQYF. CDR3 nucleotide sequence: TGTGCCAGCAGCTCCGGGTCTGCGGCAGATACGCAGTATTTT. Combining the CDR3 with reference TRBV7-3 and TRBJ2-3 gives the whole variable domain GAGVSQTPSNKVTEKGKYVELRCDPISGHTALYWYRQSLGQGPEFLIYFQGTGAADDSGLPNDRFFAVRPEGSVSTLKIQRTERGDSAVYLCASSSGSAADTQYFGPGTRLTVL.

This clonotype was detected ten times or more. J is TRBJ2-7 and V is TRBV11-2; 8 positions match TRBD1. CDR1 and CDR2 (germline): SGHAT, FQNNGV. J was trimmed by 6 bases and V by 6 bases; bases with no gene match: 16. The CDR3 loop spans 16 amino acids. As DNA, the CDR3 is TGTGCCAGCAGAGCCCCGCAGGGGGCGCGGTCCAGCGAGCAGTACTTC. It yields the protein CASRAPQGARSSEQYF.

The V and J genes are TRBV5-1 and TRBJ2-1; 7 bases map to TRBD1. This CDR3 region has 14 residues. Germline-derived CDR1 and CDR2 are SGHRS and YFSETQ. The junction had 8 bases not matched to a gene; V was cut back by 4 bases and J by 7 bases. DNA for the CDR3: TGCGCCAGCAGCGTCCGAGGGGGCGAGAATGAGCAGTTCTTC. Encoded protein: CASSVRGGENEQFF.

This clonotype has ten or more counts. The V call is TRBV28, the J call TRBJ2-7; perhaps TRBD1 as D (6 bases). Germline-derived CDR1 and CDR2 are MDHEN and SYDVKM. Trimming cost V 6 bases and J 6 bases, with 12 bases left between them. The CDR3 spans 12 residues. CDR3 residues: CASSRSGVEQYF. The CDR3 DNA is TGTGCCAGCAGCCGGTCAGGGGTCGAGCAGTACTTC.

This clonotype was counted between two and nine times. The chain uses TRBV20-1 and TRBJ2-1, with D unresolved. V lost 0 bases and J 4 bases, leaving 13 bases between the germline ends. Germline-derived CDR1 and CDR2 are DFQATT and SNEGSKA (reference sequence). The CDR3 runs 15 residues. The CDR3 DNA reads TGCAGTGCTAGAGATTGGGTCGACCGTTACAATGAGCAGTTCTTC. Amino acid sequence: CSARDWVDRYNEQFF.

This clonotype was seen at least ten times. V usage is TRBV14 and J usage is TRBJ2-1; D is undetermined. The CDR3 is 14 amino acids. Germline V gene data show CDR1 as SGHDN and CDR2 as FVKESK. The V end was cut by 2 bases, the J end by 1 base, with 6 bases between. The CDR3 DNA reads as TGTGCCAGCAGCCAAAAACGTTCCTACAATGAGCAGTTCTTC. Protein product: CASSQKRSYNEQFF.

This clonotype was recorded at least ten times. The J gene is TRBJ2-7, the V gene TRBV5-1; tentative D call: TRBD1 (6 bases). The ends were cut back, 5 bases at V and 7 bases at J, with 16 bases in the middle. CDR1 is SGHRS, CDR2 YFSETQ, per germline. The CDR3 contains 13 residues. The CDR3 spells CASRRTAGEEQYF. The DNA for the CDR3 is TGCGCCAGCAGACGGACAGCAGGGGAAGAGCAGTACTTC.

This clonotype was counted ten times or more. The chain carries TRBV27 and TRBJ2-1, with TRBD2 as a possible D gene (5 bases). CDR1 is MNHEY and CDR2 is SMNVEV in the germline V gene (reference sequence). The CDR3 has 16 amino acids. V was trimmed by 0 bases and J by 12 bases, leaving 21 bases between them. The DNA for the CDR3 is TGTGCCAGCAGTTTATCGGCGGCTAGCCTAAGTTCCGGGCAGTTCTTC. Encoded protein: CASSLSAASLSSGQFF.

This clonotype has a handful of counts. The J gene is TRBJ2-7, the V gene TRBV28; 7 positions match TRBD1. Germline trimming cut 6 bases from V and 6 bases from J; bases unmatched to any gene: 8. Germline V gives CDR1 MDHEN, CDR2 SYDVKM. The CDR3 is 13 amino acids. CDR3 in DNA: TGTGCCAGCAGCCGAAGACAGGGTTCCGAGCAGTACTTC. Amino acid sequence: CASSRRQGSEQYF.

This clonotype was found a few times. DNA of the CDR3: TGTGCCAGCAGTTACGCCTTGGGGAGCGGGAATGAGCAGTTCTTC. This codes for CASSYALGSGNEQFF. The chain is built from TRBV6-2 or TRBV6-3 and TRBJ2-1, with a weak D call TRBD2 (6 bases). Germline CDR1 reads MNHEY; CDR2 reads SVGEGT. The CDR3 contains 15 residues. Trimming shortened V by 2 bases and J by 7 bases, and 15 bases separated the two germline ends.

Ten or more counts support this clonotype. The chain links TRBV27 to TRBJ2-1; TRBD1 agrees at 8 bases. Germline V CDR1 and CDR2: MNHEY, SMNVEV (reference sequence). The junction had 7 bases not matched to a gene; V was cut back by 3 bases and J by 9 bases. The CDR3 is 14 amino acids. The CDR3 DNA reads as TGTGCCAGCAGTTTTCTGCAGGGGGCGCTTGAGCAGTTCTTC. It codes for CASSFLQGALEQFF.

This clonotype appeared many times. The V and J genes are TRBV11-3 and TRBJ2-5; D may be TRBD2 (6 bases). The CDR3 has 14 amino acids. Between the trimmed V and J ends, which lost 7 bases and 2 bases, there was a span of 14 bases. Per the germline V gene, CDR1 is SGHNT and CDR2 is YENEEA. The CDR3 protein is CASTKGTLQETQYF. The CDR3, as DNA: TGTGCCAGCACCAAAGGGACTTTACAAGAGACCCAGTACTTC.

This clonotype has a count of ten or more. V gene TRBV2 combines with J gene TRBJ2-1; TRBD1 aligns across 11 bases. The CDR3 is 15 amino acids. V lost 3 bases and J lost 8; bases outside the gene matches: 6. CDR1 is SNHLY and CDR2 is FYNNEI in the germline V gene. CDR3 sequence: CASSDGTGGGHEQFF. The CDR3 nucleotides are TGTGCCAGCAGTGACGGGACAGGGGGAGGGCATGAGCAGTTCTTC. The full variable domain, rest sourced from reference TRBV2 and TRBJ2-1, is EPEVTQTPSHQVTQMGQEVILRCVPISNHLYFYWYRQILGQKVEFLVSFYNNEISEKSEIFDDQFSVERPDGSNFTLKIRSTKLEDSAMYFCASSDGTGGGHEQFFGPGTRLTVL.

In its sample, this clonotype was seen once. CDR3 amino acids: CSGVRLNTEAFF. Written as DNA, the CDR3 is TGCAGCGGTGTCAGGCTGAACACTGAAGCTTTCTTT. The rearrangement joins TRBV29-1 to TRBJ1-1; D remains unclear. The CDR3 runs to 12 residues. Germline values: CDR1 SQVTM, CDR2 ANQGSEA. V lost 7 bases, J lost 0 bases, and 9 bases lay in between.

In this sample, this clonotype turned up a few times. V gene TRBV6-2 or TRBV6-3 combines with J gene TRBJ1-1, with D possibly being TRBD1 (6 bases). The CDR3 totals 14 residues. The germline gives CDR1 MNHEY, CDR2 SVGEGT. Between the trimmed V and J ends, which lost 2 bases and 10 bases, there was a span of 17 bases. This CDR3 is CASSYGGTPLGAFF. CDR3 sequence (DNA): TGTGCCAGCAGTTACGGTGGGACACCCCTGGGAGCTTTCTTT.

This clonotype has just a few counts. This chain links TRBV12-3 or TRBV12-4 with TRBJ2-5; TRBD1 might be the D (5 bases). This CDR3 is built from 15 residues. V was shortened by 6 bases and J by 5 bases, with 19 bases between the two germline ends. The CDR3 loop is CASSHGHTPGETQYF. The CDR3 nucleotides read TGTGCCAGCAGCCATGGACACACCCCAGGGGAGACCCAGTACTTC.

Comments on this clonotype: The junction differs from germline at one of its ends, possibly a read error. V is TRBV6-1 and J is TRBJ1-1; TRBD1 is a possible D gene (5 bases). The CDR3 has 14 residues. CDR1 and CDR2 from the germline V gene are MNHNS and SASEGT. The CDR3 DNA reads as TGTGCCAGCAGGGCCGGGACGGAGAACACTGAAACTTTCTTT. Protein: CASRAGTENTETFF.